The 11 T cell receptor beta chains reported below all come from one sample, sequenced in a study of CD4 and CD8 cells across lung adenocarcinoma regions. TCRdb called the PCR reads again in MiXCR, with one record for every CDR3 protein. This repertoire shows about 12,000 distinct CDR3 sequences, about 56% found once; its top ten account for 33%. Sequenced: CD8+ T cells from the center of a lung tumor. Source of these receptors: a female donor with lung adenocarcinoma. The CD4 and CD8 labels of this study may be unreliable.

V and J are TRBV6-1 and TRBJ2-1; D is perhaps TRBD2 (6 bases). The better agreement between TRBJ2-7 and the DNA end casts doubt on the J call. The germline V gene encodes CDR1 MNHNS and CDR2 SASEGT. There are 15 residues in the CDR3. The CDR3 DNA follows: TGTGCCAGCAGATTCCAGGCTGTTAGCGGCAATGAGCAGTACTTC. It specifies CASRFQAVSGNEQYF.

The chain links TRBV27 to TRBJ2-6, with 7 bases identical to TRBD1. The J call may be wrong; the DNA end is better matched by TRBJ2-5. This CDR3 spans 14 amino acids. The germline V gene encodes CDR1 MNHEY and CDR2 SMNVEV (reference sequence). The CDR3 coding sequence is TGTGCCAGCAGATTGGGACAGTGGGGGGAGACCCAGTACTTC. It specifies CASRLGQWGETQYF.

This clonotype was seen at least ten times. This chain links TRBV6-1 with TRBJ2-3, with 10 bases aligning to TRBD1. V dropped 6 bases and J dropped 0; count of bases not matched to a gene: 6. In germline, CDR1 is MNHNS, CDR2 SASEGT. This CDR3 is 16 amino acids long. CDR3 loop: CASSRTGGYSTDTQYF. In DNA form, the CDR3 reads TGTGCCAGCAGCCGGACAGGGGGATATAGCACAGATACGCAGTATTTT.

The chain is built from TRBV5-1 and TRBJ1-2; TRBD1 might be the D (5 bases). Per germline, CDR1 SGHRS and CDR2 YFSETQ. This CDR3 comprises 15 residues. V lost 0 bases and J 2 bases, leaving 11 bases between the germline ends. CDR3 protein: CASSLGPGVNYGYTF. The DNA for the CDR3 is TGCGCCAGCAGCTTGGGGCCGGGGGTAAACTATGGCTACACCTTC.

The V and J genes are TRBV6-5 and TRBJ2-1; 7 bases line up with TRBD2. The J call may be wrong; the DNA end is better matched by TRBJ2-2. Germline V gene sequence: CDR1 MNHEY, CDR2 SVGAGI. This CDR3 is built from 16 residues. CDR3 DNA sequence: TGTGCCAGCAGTTACTCGTTGCGGGGGATGAACAGTGAGCTGTTTTTT. Its protein is CASSYSLRGMNSELFF.

The chain is built from TRBV27 and TRBJ2-3; 7 bases line up with TRBD2. V lost 5 bases and J lost 8; bases outside the gene matches: 19. Germline V lookup: CDR1 MNHEY, CDR2 SMNVEV (reference sequence). This CDR3 has 17 amino acids. The CDR3 coding sequence is TGTGCCAGCAGTCGCCTAGGATCGTGGGAGGGACTGGGTACGCAGTATTTT. Residues: CASSRLGSWEGLGTQYF.

As for this clonotype: This may stem from a read error, because a much larger clone lies one nucleotide away. The chain has TRBV11-3 and TRBJ2-1, with 8 bases matching TRBD2. The CDR3 has 14 amino acids. The J segment lost 9 bases and the V segment lost 4 bases, leaving 8 bases of the junction unmatched. Germline V gene lookup returns CDR1 SGHNT and CDR2 YENEEA. The CDR3 DNA reads TGTGCCAGCAGCTCGGGAGGGACTGGCCCTGAGCAGTTCTTC. Translation: CASSSGGTGPEQFF.

V is TRBV6-2 or TRBV6-3 and J is TRBJ2-3; D unclear. The CDR3 contains 12 residues. Germline loops: CDR1 MNHEY, CDR2 SVGEGT. Trimming took off 7 bases at V and 0 bases at J, with 5 bases between the two ends. The CDR3 here is CASMESTDTQYF. The CDR3 bases are TGTGCCAGCATGGAGAGCACAGATACGCAGTATTTT.

The V call is TRBV9, the J call TRBJ2-4; unclear D gene. Germline CDR1 and CDR2: SGDLS and YYNGEE. Trimming stripped 4 bases from V and 11 bases from J, with 13 bases between. The CDR3 runs 12 residues. The CDR3: CASSRDQPFQYF. CDR3 DNA: TGTGCCAGCAGCCGAGACCAACCATTTCAGTACTTC.

The chain carries TRBV6-1 and TRBJ2-1; the match to TRBD2 covers 13 bases. V dropped 6 bases and J dropped 6; count of bases not matched to a gene: 5. CDR1 MNHNS and CDR2 SASEGT come from the germline V gene. The CDR3 loop spans 15 amino acids. The CDR3 DNA reads TGTGCCAGCAGCAGAACTAGCGGGAGGGTCAATGAGCAGTTCTTC. This encodes CASSRTSGRVNEQFF.

The chain joins TRBV6-1 to TRBJ2-1; D remains unclear. The germline gives CDR1 MNHNS, CDR2 SASEGT. The CDR3 is 17 residues long. V dropped 1 base and J dropped 8 bases, with 21 bases sitting between them. CDR3 coding DNA: TGTGCCAGCAGTGAAGTGGTTGTCCGACCGAGAGACGATGAGCAGTTCTTC. This codes for CASSEVVVRPRDDEQFF.